This T cell receptor (beta chain) came from a study of shared clonotypes between healthy human individuals. About the study: Three plates each covered CD4 naive and memory; CD8 naive two, CD8 memory one. Overall study findings and caveats: Donors were few, which limited the genetic and exposure-history diversity represented.

V dropped 8 bases and J dropped 0; count of bases not matched to a gene: 3. The CDR3 length is 13 residues. Per the germline V gene, CDR1 is LNHDA and CDR2 is SQIVND (reference sequence). In regard to this clone: The antigen remains undetermined.

The protocol was immunoSEQ multiplex PCR, while the TCRdb copy is restricted to in-frame clones and leaves out a portion. The profile shows 2 million or so clones, approximately 95% of them singletons. The chain combines TRBV19 with TRBJ1-1; 7 bases agree with TRBD1. Sequenced sample: naive CD4+ T cells sorted from blood. Subset of the sample: CD45RA+ positively selected. This TCR derives from a man younger than 35 in good health. As DNA, the CDR3 is TGTGCCAGTCAGGGGGGCCTGAACACTGAAGCTTTCTTT. The encoded protein is CASQGGLNTEAFF. The full variable domain, with the rest looked up from reference TRBV19 and TRBJ1-1, is DGGITQSPKYLFRKEGQNVTLSCEQNLNHDAMYWYRQDPGQGLRLIYYSQIVNDFQKGDIAEGYSVSREKKESFPLTVTSAQKNPTAFYLCASQGGLNTEAFFGQGTRLTVV.